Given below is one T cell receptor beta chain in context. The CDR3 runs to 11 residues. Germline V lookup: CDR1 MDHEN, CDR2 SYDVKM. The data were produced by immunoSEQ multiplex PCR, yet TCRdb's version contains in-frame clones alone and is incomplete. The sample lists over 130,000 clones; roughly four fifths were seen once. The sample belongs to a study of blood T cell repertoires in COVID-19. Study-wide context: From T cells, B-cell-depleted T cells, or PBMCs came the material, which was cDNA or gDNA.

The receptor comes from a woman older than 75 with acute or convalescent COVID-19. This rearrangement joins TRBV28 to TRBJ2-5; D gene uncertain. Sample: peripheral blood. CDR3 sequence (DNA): TGTGCTACACAGTTTTTGGAGACCCAGTACTTC. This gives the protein CATQFLETQYF.